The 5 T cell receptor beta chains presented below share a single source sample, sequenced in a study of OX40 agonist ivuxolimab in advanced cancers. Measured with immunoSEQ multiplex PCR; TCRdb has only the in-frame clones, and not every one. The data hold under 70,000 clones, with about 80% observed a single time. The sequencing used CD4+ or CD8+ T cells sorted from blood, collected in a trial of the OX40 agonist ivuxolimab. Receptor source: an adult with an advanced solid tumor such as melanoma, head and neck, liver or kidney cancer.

The CDR3 reads CASSPGAGLGEQYF. The CDR3, as DNA: TGTGCCAGCAGCCCCGGTGCGGGGCTAGGCGAGCAGTACTTC. The V gene is TRBV7-6, the J gene TRBJ2-7; TRBD2 might be the D (6 bases). This CDR3 region has 14 residues. Deletions cut 5 bases from V and 6 bases from J, with 17 bases between. The V gene's germline CDR1 is SGHVS and CDR2 FNYEAQ.

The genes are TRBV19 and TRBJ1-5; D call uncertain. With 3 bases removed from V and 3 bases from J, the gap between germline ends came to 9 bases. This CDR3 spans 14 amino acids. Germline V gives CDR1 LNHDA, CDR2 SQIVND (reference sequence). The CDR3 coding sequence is TGTGCCAGTAGTATTATAGATTCCAATCAGCCCCAGCATTTT. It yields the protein CASSIIDSNQPQHF. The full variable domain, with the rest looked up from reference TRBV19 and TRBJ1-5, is DGGITQSPKYLFRKEGQNVTLSCEQNLNHDAMYWYRQDPGQGLRLIYYSQIVNDFQKGDIAEGYSVSREKKESFPLTVTSAQKNPTAFYLCASSIIDSNQPQHFGDGTRLSIL.

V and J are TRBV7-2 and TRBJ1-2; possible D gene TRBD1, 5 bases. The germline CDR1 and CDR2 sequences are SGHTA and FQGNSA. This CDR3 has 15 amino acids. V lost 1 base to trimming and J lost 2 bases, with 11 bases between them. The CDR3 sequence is CASSLEVGPNYGYTF. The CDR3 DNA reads TGTGCCAGCAGCTTAGAGGTGGGGCCGAACTATGGCTACACCTTC. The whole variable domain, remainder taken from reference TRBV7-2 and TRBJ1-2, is GAGVSQSPSNKVTEKGKDVELRCDPISGHTALYWYRQSLGQGLEFLIYFQGNSAPDKSGLPSDRFSAERTGGSVSTLTIQRTQQEDSAVYLCASSLEVGPNYGYTFGSGTRLTVV.

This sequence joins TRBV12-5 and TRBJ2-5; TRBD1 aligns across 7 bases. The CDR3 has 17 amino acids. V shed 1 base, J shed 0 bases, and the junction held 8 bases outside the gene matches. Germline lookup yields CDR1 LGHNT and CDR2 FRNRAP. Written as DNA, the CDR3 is TGTGCTAGTGGTTTGGGTGCCGGGACAGTCTACCAAGAGACCCAGTACTTC. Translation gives CASGLGAGTVYQETQYF.

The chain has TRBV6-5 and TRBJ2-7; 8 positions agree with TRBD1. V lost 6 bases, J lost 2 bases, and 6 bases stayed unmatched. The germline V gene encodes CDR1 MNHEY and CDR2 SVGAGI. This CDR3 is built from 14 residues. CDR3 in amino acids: CASRPGQGTYEQYF. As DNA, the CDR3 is TGTGCCAGCAGGCCCGGACAGGGCACCTACGAGCAGTACTTC.